The present entry profiles one T cell receptor (beta chain) with its context. What it binds is unknown. A single record per CDR3 protein comes from TCRdb applying MiXCR to the 5' RACE reads. The sample holds roughly 670,000 distinct CDR3 sequences, over 15% seen once. This record comes from a study of CD8 T cells in ankylosing spondylitis. Study-level points and caveats: A motif of eight highly homologous TCR beta variants was seen as apparently characteristic of ankylosing spondylitis blood.

V was pared by 3 bases and J by 2 bases, with 11 bases between. CDR1 is SGHTA, CDR2 FQGNSA, per germline. This CDR3 spans 14 amino acids. This chain uses TRBV7-2 with TRBJ2-7, with D possibly being TRBD2 (6 bases). Source material: blood, either unsorted or a sorted T cell fraction (not recorded which). This TCR came from a male donor with ankylosing spondylitis. The CDR3 loop is CASSFFSGPYEQYF. CDR3 sequence (DNA): TGTGCCAGCAGCTTCTTTAGCGGACCCTACGAGCAGTACTTC.